This TCR beta chain derives from a study of T cell responses to AZD1222 COVID-19 vaccine. The V gene's germline CDR1 is SGHVS and CDR2 FNYEAQ. Deletions cut 4 bases from V and 5 bases from J, with 15 bases between. CDR3 length equals 14 residues. About this clone itself: The antigen remains undetermined.

Pooled in the analysis were second doses at about 4 or about 12 weeks. General study findings and limits: Spike was spanned by vaccine-associated CD4 TCRs, with dominance at 160-218 and 743-854. Reportedly, close to half of spike-specific TCRs are directed against unmutated variant regions. Baseline serology detected seropositivity in only six AZD1222 recipients.

Assay: immunoSEQ multiplex PCR; the TCRdb copy retains only in-frame clones and omits some. This table has some 120,000 clones, around 83% appearing once. This chain links TRBV7-6 with TRBJ2-7; D is tentatively TRBD1 or TRBD2 (5 bases each). The sequencing here drew on peripheral blood, taken 28 days after the second AZD1222 dose. The sequence came from an adult who received the AZD1222 COVID-19 vaccine. The CDR3 coding sequence is TGTGCCAGCAGCTCCCGGGACCGGCGTCACGAGCAGTACTTC. It is translated as CASSSRDRRHEQYF.